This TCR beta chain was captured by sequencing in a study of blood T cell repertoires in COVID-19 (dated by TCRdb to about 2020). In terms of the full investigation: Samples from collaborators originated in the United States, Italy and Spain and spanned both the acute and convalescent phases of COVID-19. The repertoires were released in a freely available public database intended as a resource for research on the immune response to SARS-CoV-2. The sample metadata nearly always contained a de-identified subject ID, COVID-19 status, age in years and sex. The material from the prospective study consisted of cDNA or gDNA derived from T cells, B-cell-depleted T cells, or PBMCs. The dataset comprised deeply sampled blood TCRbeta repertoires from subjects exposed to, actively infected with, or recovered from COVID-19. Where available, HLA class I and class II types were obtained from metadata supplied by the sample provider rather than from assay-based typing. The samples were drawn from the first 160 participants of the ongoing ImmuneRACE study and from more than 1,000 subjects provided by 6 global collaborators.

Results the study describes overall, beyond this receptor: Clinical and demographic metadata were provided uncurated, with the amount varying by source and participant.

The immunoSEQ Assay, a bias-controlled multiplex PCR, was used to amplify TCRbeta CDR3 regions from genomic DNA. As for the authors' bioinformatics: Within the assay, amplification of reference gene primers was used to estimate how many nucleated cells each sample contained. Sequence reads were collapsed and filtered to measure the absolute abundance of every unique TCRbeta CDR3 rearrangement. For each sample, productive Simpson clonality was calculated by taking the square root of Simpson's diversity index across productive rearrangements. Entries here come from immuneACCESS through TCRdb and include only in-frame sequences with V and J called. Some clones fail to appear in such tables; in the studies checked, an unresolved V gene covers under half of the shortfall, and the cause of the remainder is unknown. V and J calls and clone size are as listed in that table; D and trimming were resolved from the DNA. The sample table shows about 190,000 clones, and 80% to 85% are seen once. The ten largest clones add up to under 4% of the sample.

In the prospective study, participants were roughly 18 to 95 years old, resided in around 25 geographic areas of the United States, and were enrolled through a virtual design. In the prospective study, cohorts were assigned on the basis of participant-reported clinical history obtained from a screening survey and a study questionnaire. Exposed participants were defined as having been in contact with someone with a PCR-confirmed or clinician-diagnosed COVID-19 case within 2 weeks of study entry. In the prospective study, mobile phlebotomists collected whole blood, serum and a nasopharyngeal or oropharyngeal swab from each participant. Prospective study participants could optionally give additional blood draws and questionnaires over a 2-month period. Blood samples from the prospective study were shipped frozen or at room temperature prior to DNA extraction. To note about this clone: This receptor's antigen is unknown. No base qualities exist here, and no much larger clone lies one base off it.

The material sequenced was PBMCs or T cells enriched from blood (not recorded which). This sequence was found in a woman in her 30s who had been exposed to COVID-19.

The nucleotides read TGTGCCAGCTCACCATTCACTCGCAATGAGCAGTTCTTC. This translates into CASSPFTRNEQFF. Rearrangement joined TRBV18 to TRBJ2-1, with the identity of the D gene unclear. Trimming removed 2 bases from V and 6 bases from J, leaving 8 bases between the germline ends. Per the germline V gene, KGHSH is the CDR1 and LQKENI is the CDR2. The cysteine opens and the phenylalanine closes a CDR3 of 13 amino acids. The CDR3 DNA has 39 bases and is translated from base 1.